The 15 T cell receptor beta chains given below trace back to one sample, sequenced in a study of beta chain features in type 1 diabetes. The entirety of the isolated RNA underwent reverse transcription, so expressed TCRB transcripts were sequenced. Produced via immunoSEQ multiplex PCR; TCRdb's table is partial and in-frame only. Of about 360,000 clones in the sample, around 12% were seen once. The sequenced sample was naive CD4+ T cells from blood. The receptors stem from a man aged 18 to 30 in good health.

This clone was picked up a small number of times. J is TRBJ2-1 and V is TRBV28; D may be TRBD2 (5 bases). Trimming shortened V by 6 bases and J by 7 bases, and 16 bases separated the two germline ends. The CDR3 is 14 amino acids. The germline CDR1 and CDR2 sequences are MDHEN and SYDVKM. This CDR3 is CASRQEGRRNEQFF. The CDR3, as DNA: TGTGCCAGCAGGCAAGAGGGCCGGAGGAATGAGCAGTTCTTC. Full variable domain (remainder filled in from reference TRBV28 and TRBJ2-1): DVKVTQSSRYLVKRTGEKVFLECVQDMDHENMFWYRQDPGLGLRLIYFSYDVKMKEKGDIPEGYSVSREKKERFSLILESASTNQTSMYLCASRQEGRRNEQFFGPGTRLTVL.

The rearrangement uses TRBV18 and TRBJ2-5; 13 bases are shared with TRBD2. TRBJ2-7 explains the end of the DNA better; the J call may be wrong. There are 15 residues in the CDR3. CDR1 is KGHSH and CDR2 is LQKENI in the germline V gene. The CDR3 region is CASSPGTSGVYEQYF. The CDR3 DNA is TGTGCCAGCTCACCCGGGACTAGCGGGGTTTACGAGCAGTACTTC.

Concerning this clone itself: One end of the junction fails to match germline, which may point to a read error. The chain uses TRBV5-6 and TRBJ2-5; weak D call: TRBD2 (7 bases). The CDR3 loop spans 12 amino acids. In germline, CDR1 is SGHDT, CDR2 YYEEEE. DNA for the CDR3: TGTGCCAGCAGCTTGGGGGGGCAGAGCGGGGACTTC. Its protein is CASSLGGQSGDF.

This clone was seen a few times. This chain joins TRBV14 and TRBJ2-1; TRBD1 matches at 9 bases. Germline loops: CDR1 SGHDN, CDR2 FVKESK. V lost 4 bases to trimming and J lost 7 bases; unmatched junction nucleotides: 8. The CDR3 loop spans 15 amino acids. The CDR3 is CASSPIWTGANEQFF. DNA for the CDR3: TGTGCCAGCAGCCCGATATGGACAGGGGCGAATGAGCAGTTCTTC. The variable domain in full, with the rest retrieved from reference TRBV14 and TRBJ2-1, is EAGVTQFPSHSVIEKGQTVTLRCDPISGHDNLYWYRRVMGKEIKFLLHFVKESKQDESGMPNNRFLAERTGGTYSTLKVQPAELEDSGVYFCASSPIWTGANEQFFGPGTRLTVL.

This clone was seen repeatedly, ten times or more. Other nucleotide sequences in the sample specify the same CDR3. The chain has TRBV4-1 and TRBJ2-1; unclear D gene. The length of the CDR3 is 12 residues. Trimming pared 1 base from V and 9 bases from J, leaving 7 bases between. From germline, CDR1 is MGHRA and CDR2 YSYEKL. DNA of the CDR3: TGCGCCAGCAGCCAAGTCCTCGGTGAGCAGTTCTTC. It yields the protein CASSQVLGEQFF.

This clone was detected a few times. V usage is TRBV28 and J usage is TRBJ2-7, with 9 bases fitting TRBD1. V shed 5 bases and J 7 bases; nucleotides not matched to a gene: 12. Germline V gene lookup returns CDR1 MDHEN and CDR2 SYDVKM. CDR3 length equals 15 residues. The CDR3 sequence is CASSASGTGRREQYF. The CDR3 DNA is TGTGCCAGCAGTGCCTCCGGGACAGGGAGGAGGGAGCAGTACTTC.

Only a few counts were recorded for this clone. The chain is built from TRBV4-3 and TRBJ2-1; 11 positions match TRBD2. CDR3 length: 16 residues. Per the germline V gene, CDR1 is LGHNA and CDR2 is YSLEER. The junction had 8 bases not matched to a gene; V was cut back by 2 bases and J by 8 bases. In DNA, the CDR3 is TGCGCCAGCAGCCAACTCGGGACTAGCGGTTGGTATGAGCAGTTCTTC. Protein product: CASSQLGTSGWYEQFF.

There are a few counts of this clone. This chain connects TRBV28 to TRBJ2-1, with 7 nucleotides matching TRBD2. The V gene's germline CDR1 is MDHEN and CDR2 SYDVKM. CDR3 length: 15 amino acids. V was pared by 2 bases and J by 3 bases, with 4 bases of the junction left unmatched. DNA for the CDR3: TGTGCCAGCAGTTTAGGCGGACTAGTCTACAATGAGCAGTTCTTC. Amino acid sequence: CASSLGGLVYNEQFF.

The rearrangement uses TRBV5-1 and TRBJ2-7; 10 bases are shared with TRBD1. The trim removed 4 bases at V and 3 bases at J, leaving 4 bases unmatched. The CDR3 contains 14 residues. Germline CDR1 is SGHRS and CDR2 is YFSETQ. CDR3 nucleotides: TGCGCCAGCAGCCCTGGGACAGGGGACTACGAGCAGTACTTC. Protein sequence: CASSPGTGDYEQYF.

The gene calls are TRBV6-1 and TRBJ2-7; TRBD1 agrees at 10 bases. The ends lost 5 bases at V and 6 bases at J; junction bases unmatched: 7. This CDR3 contains 14 residues. Germline V CDR1 and CDR2: MNHNS, SASEGT. The CDR3 protein is CASSSGTGDFEQYF. CDR3 in DNA: TGTGCCAGCAGTTCCGGGACAGGGGATTTCGAGCAGTACTTC.

V usage is TRBV9 and J usage is TRBJ1-5; no firm D call. V lost 5 bases and J lost 6, with 15 bases in between. The CDR3 contains 14 residues. Germline assignment: CDR1 SGDLS and CDR2 YYNGEE. The CDR3 loop is CASSASISPQPQHF. The CDR3 region has the DNA TGTGCCAGCAGTGCTAGCATCAGCCCTCAGCCCCAGCATTTT.

The V call is TRBV4-3, the J call TRBJ2-1; possible D gene TRBD1, 6 bases. Germline assignment: CDR1 LGHNA and CDR2 YSLEER. The CDR3 has 14 amino acids. V was trimmed by 4 bases and J by 4 bases, leaving 11 bases between them. CDR3 DNA: TGCGCCAGCAGCCTGGGGCAGGGGTACAATGAGCAGTTCTTC. This sequence encodes CASSLGQGYNEQFF.

The rearrangement links TRBV5-1 to TRBJ1-2; 9 bases agree with TRBD1. Germline V gives CDR1 SGHRS, CDR2 YFSETQ. With V trimmed by 0 bases and J by 4 bases, 1 base remained unmatched. This CDR3 has 14 amino acids. CDR3 DNA: TGCGCCAGCAGCTTGGGGACAGGGGCCTATGGCTACACCTTC. It translates to CASSLGTGAYGYTF.

The chain has TRBV30 and TRBJ2-7; D gene uncertain. Between the trimmed V and J ends, which lost 0 bases and 5 bases, there was a span of 11 bases. The CDR3 is 13 residues long. Looked up from germline, CDR1 is GTSNPN and CDR2 is SVGIG (reference sequence). The CDR3 sequence is CAWSVSYVDEQYF. DNA for the CDR3: TGTGCCTGGAGTGTATCCTACGTCGACGAGCAGTACTTC.

This clone occurred a few times. The chain recombines TRBV11-1 with TRBJ2-5, with 8 nucleotides matching TRBD1. The CDR3 has 14 residues. Germline values: CDR1 SGHAT, CDR2 FQDESV (reference sequence). J was trimmed by 4 bases and V by 1 base; bases with no gene match: 2. The CDR3 DNA reads TGTGCCAGCAGCTTAGGGACAGGGAGAGAGACCCAGTACTTC. This gives the protein CASSLGTGRETQYF.